This T cell receptor (beta chain) was identified in a study of blood T cell repertoires in COVID-19. Background on the study: The analysed material was cDNA or gDNA that came from T cells, B-cell-depleted T cells, or PBMCs.

V shed 5 bases, J shed 3 bases, and the junction held 5 bases outside the gene matches. CDR3 size: 15 residues. The germline gives CDR1 KGHDR, CDR2 SFDVKD. The data were produced by immunoSEQ multiplex PCR, yet TCRdb's version contains in-frame clones alone and is incomplete. Here the sample spans 200,000 to 250,000 clones, around 86% being singletons. The sequenced sample consisted of peripheral blood. V is TRBV24-1 and J is TRBJ1-2; 10 bases are a match to TRBD1. The receptor comes from a woman in her sixties or seventies with COVID-19, enrolled during active disease. The CDR3 is CATSVGQGVDYGYTF. The CDR3, as DNA: TGTGCCACCAGTGTAGGACAGGGGGTTGACTATGGCTACACCTTC.